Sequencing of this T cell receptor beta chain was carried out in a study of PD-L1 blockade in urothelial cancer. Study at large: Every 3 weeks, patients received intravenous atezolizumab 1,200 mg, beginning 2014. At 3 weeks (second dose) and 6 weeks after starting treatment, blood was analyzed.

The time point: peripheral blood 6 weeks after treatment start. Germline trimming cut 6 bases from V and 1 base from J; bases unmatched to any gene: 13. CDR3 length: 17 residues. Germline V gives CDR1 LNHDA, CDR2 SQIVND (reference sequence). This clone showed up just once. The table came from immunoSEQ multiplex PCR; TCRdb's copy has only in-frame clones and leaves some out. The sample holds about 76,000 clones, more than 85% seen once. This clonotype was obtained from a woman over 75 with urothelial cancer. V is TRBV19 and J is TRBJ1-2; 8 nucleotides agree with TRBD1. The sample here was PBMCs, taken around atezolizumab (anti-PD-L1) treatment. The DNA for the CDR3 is TGTGCCAGTAGGCACGACAGGGGCACTGCTTATAACTATGGCTACACCTTC. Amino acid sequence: CASRHDRGTAYNYGYTF.